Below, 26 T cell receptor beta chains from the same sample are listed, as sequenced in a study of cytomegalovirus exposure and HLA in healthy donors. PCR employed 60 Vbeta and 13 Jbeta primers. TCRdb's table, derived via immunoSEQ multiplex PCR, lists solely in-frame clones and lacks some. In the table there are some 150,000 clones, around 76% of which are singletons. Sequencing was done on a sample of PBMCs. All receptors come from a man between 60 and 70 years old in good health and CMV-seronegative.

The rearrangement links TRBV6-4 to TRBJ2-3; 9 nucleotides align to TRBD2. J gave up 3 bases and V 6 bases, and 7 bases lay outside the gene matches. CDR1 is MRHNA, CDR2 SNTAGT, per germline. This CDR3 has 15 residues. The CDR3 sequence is CASRFSSGGTDTQYF. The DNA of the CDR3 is TGTGCCAGCAGATTTAGTAGCGGGGGAACAGATACGCAGTATTTT.

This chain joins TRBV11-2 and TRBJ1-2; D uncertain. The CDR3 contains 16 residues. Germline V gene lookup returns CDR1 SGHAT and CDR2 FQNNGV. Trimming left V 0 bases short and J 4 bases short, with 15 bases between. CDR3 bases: TGTGCCAGCAGCTTAGACTGGTCGAGCAGAGGCTATGGCTACACCTTC. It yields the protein CASSLDWSSRGYGYTF.

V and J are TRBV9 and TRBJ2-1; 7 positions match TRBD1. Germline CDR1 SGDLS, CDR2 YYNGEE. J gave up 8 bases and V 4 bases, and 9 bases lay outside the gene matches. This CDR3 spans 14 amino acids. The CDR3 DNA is TGTGCCAGCAGCCCCCGACAGGGTGGCGATGAGCAGTTCTTC. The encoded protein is CASSPRQGGDEQFF.

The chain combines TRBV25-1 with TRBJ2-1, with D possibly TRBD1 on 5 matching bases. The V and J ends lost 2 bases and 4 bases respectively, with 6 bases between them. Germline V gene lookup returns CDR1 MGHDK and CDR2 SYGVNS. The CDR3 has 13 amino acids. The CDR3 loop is CASSEPGYNEQFF. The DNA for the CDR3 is TGTGCCAGCAGTGAACCAGGGTACAATGAGCAGTTCTTC.

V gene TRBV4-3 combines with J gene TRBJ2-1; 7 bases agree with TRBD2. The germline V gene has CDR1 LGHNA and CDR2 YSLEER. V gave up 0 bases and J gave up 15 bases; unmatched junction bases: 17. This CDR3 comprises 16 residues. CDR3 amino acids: CASSQDHAGVSKYPFF. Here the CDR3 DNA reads TGCGCCAGCAGCCAAGATCATGCGGGAGTCTCCAAGTACCCGTTCTTC.

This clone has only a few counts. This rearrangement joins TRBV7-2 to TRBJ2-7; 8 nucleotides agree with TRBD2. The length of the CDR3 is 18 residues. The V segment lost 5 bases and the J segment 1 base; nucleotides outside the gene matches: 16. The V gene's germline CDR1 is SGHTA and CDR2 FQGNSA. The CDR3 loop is CASSPRTSSFRGSYEQYF. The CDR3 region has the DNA TGTGCCAGCAGCCCCCGGACTAGCTCCTTTCGGGGATCCTACGAGCAGTACTTC.

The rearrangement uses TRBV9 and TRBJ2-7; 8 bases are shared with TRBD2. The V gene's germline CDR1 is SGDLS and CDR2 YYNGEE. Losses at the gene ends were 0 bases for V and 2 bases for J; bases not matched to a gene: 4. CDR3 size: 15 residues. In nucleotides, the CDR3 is TGTGCCAGCAGCGTAGAAGATAGCGGGACCTACGAGCAGTACTTC. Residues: CASSVEDSGTYEQYF.

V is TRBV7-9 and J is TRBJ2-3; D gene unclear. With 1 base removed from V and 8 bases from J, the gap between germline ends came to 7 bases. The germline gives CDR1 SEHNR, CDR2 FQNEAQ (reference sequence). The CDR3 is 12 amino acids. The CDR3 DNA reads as TGTGCCAGCAGCTTAGGCGGCGGTACGCAGTATTTT. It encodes CASSLGGGTQYF.

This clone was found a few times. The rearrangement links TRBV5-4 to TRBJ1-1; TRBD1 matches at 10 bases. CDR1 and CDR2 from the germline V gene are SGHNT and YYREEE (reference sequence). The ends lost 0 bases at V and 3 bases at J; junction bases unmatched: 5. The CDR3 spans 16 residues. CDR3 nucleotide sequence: TGTGCCAGCAGCTTGGGTTTGACAGGGGGCGACACTGAAGCTTTCTTT. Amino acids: CASSLGLTGGDTEAFF.

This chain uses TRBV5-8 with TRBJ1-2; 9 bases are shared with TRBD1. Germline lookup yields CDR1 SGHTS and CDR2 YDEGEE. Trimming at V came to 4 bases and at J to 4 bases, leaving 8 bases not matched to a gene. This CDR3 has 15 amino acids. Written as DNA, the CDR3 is TGTGCCAGCAGCCCGGGACAGGGATCGGGCTATGGCTACACCTTC. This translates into CASSPGQGSGYGYTF.

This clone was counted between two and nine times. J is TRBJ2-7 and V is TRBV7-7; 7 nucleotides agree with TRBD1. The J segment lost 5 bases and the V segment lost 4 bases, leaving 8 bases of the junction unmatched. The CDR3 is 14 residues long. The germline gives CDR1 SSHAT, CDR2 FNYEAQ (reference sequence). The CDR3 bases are TGTGCCAGCAGCTCGGAGACAGGGAACAACGAGCAGTACTTC. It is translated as CASSSETGNNEQYF.

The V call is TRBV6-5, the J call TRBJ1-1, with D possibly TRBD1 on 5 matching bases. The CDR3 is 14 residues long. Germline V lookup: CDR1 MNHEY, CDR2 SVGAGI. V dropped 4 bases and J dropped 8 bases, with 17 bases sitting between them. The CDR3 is CASSSDRYLAEAFF. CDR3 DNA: TGTGCCAGCAGTTCCGACAGATACTTGGCAGAAGCTTTCTTT.

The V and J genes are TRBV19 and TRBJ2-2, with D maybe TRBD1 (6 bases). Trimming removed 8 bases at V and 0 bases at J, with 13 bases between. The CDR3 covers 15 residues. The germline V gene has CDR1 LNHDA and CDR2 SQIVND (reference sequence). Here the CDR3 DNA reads TGTGCCAGTCGACCGACAGGCGCGAACACCGGGGAGCTGTTTTTT. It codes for CASRPTGANTGELFF.

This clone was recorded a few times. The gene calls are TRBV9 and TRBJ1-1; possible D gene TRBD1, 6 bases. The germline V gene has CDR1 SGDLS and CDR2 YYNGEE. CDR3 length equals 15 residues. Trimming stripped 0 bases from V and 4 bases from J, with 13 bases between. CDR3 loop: CASSVAITGFTEAFF. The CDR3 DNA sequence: TGTGCCAGCAGCGTAGCCATAACAGGGTTCACTGAAGCTTTCTTT.

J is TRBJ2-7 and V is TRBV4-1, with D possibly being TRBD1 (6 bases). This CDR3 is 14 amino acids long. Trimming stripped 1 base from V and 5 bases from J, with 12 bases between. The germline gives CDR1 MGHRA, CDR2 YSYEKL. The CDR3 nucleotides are TGCGCCAGCAGCCAAGGTCCACAGGGCCACGAGCAGTACTTC. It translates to CASSQGPQGHEQYF.

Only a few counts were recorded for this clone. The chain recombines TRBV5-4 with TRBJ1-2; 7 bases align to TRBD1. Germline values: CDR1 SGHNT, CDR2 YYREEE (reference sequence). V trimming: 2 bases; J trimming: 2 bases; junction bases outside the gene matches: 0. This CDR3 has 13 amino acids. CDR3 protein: CASSLQGNYGYTF. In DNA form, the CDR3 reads TGTGCCAGCAGCTTACAGGGGAACTATGGCTACACCTTC.

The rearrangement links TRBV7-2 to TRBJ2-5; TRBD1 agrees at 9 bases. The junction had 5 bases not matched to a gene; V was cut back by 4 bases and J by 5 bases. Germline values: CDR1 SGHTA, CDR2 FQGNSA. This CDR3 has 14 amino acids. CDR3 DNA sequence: TGTGCCAGCAGCTCGGGACAGGGATTGGAGACCCAGTACTTC. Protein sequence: CASSSGQGLETQYF.

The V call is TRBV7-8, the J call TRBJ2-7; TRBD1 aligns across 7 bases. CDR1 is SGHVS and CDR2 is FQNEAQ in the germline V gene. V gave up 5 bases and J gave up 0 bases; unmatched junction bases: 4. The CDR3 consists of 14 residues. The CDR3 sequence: CASSARDSSYEQYF. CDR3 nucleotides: TGTGCCAGCAGCGCCCGGGACAGCTCCTACGAGCAGTACTTC.

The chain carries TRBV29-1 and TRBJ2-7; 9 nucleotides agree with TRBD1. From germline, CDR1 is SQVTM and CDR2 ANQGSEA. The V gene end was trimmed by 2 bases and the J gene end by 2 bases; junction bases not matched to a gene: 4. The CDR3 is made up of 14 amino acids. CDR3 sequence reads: CSVEPGTGTYEQYF. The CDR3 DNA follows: TGCAGCGTTGAACCCGGGACAGGGACCTACGAGCAGTACTTC.

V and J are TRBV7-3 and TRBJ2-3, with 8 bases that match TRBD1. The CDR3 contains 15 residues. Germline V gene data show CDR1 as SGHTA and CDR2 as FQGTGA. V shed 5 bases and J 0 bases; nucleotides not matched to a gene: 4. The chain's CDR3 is CASSQGAASTDTQYF. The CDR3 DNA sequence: TGTGCCAGCAGCCAGGGGGCAGCTAGCACAGATACGCAGTATTTT.

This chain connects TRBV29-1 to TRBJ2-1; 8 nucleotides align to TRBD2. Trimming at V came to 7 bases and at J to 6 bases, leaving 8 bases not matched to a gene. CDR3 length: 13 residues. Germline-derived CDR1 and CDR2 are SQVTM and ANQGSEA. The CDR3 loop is CSGEGLAFNEQFF. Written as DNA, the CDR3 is TGCAGCGGCGAAGGACTAGCCTTCAATGAGCAGTTCTTC.

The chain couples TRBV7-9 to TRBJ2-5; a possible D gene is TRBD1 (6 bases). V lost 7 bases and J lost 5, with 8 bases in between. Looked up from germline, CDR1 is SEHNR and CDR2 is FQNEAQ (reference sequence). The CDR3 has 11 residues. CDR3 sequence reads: CASNREETQYF. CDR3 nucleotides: TGTGCCAGCAACAGGGAGGAGACCCAGTACTTC.

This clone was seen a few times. CDR3 loop: CASTPGQGNQPQHF. The CDR3 DNA follows: TGTGCCAGCACTCCGGGACAGGGAAATCAGCCCCAGCATTTT. The chain links TRBV28 to TRBJ1-5, with 9 positions matching TRBD1. V shed 7 bases, J shed 4 bases, and the junction held 5 bases outside the gene matches. The CDR3 loop spans 14 amino acids. Germline CDR1 MDHEN, CDR2 SYDVKM.

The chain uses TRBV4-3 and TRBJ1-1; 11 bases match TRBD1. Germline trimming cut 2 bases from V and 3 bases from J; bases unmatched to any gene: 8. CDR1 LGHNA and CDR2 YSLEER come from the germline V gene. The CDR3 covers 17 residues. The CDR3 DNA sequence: TGCGCCAGCAGCCAAACCTCAGGGACAGGGGGTTACACTGAAGCTTTCTTT. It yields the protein CASSQTSGTGGYTEAFF.

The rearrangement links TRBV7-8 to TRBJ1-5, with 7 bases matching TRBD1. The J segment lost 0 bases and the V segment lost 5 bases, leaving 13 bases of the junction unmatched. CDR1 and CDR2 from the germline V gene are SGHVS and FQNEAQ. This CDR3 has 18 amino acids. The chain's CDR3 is CASSPHPQGTFSNQPQHF. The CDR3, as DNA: TGTGCCAGCAGCCCCCACCCACAGGGGACCTTTAGCAATCAGCCCCAGCATTTT. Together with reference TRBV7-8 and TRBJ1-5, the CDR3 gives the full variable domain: GAGVSQSPRYKVAKRGQDVALRCDPISGHVSLFWYQQALGQGPEFLTYFQNEAQLDKSGLPSDRFFAERPEGSVSTLKIQRTQQEDSAVYLCASSPHPQGTFSNQPQHFGDGTRLSIL.

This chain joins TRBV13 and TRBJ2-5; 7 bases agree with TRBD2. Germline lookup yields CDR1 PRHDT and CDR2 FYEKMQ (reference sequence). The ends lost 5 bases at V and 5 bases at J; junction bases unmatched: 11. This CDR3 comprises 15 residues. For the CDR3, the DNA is TGTGCCAGCAGCCCGAAGCGGGAATTGAGGGAGACCCAGTACTTC. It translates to CASSPKRELRETQYF.